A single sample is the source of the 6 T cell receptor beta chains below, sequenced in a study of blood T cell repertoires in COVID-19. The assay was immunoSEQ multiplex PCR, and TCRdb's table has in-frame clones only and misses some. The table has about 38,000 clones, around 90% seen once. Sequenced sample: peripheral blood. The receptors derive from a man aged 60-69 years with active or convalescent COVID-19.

CDR3 sequence (DNA): TGTGCCAGCAGTGACCGCTCACAGGCCTTCTCTGGAAACACCATATATTTT. Translated: CASSDRSQAFSGNTIYF. This chain connects TRBV2 to TRBJ1-3; possibly TRBD1 for D (5 bases). The V and J ends lost 3 bases and 0 bases respectively, with 15 bases between them. Germline V gene data show CDR1 as SNHLY and CDR2 as FYNNEI. The CDR3 runs to 17 residues. Full variable domain (remainder filled in from reference TRBV2 and TRBJ1-3): EPEVTQTPSHQVTQMGQEVILRCVPISNHLYFYWYRQILGQKVEFLVSFYNNEISEKSEIFDDQFSVERPDGSNFTLKIRSTKLEDSAMYFCASSDRSQAFSGNTIYFGEGSWLTVV.

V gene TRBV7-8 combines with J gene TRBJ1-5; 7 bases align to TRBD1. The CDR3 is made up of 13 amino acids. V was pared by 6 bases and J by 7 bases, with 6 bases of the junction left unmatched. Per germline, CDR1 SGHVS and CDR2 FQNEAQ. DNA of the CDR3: TGTGCCAGCAGTCTCAGGGGGGACCAGCCCCAGCATTTT. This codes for CASSLRGDQPQHF.

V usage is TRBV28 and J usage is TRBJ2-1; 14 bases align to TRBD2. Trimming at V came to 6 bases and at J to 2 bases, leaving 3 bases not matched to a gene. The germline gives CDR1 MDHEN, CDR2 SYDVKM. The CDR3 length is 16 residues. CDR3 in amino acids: CASSTTSGRAYNEQFF. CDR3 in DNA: TGTGCCAGCAGCACGACTAGCGGGAGGGCCTACAATGAGCAGTTCTTC.

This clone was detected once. The CDR3 nucleotides are TGTGCCAGCAGCGCACAGAACTACGAGCAGTACTTC. The encoded protein is CASSAQNYEQYF. The rearrangement links TRBV5-5 to TRBJ2-7; D call uncertain. The CDR3 sequence is 12 residues long. V lost 4 bases and J lost 3, with 8 bases in between. Germline V gives CDR1 SGHKS, CDR2 YYEKEE (reference sequence).

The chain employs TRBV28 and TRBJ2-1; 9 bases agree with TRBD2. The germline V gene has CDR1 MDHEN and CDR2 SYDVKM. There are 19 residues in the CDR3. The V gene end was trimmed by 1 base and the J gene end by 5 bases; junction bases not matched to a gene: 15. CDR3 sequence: CASSLSWTSELHNDNEQFF. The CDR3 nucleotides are TGTGCCAGCAGTTTATCGTGGACTAGCGAGTTACATAATGACAATGAGCAGTTCTTC.

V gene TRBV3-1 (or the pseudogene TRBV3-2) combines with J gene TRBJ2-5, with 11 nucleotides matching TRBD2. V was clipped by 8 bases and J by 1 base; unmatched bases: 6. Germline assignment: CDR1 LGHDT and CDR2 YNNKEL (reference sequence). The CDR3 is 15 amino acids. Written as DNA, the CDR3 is TGTGCCAGCGGGGAGACTAGCGGGACCCAAGAGACCCAGTACTTC. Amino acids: CASGETSGTQETQYF.